The clone carrying this T cell receptor beta chain was seen just once. These data originate in a study of blood T cells in healthy people across ages. For the study at large: Per two T cells, about one barcoded beta molecule was captured through template switching.

A second PCR, run for roughly 7 to 12 cycles, used a sample-barcoded 5' primer plus a J-beta primer mix. Each of the samples gave a minimum of 2.5 million paired-end reads that contained CDR3. TCRdb processed the 5' RACE reads anew with MiXCR; each CDR3 protein has one entry. This table has 1.5 million to 2 million distinct CDR3 sequences, about 50% appearing once. This clonotype was obtained from a woman aged 40-49 years in good health. Sequenced input: blood.

The DNA of the CDR3 is TGTGCCAGCAGTTCTTGGACGCAAGCCTACGAGCAGTACTTC. Amino acids: CASSSWTQAYEQYF. The chain employs TRBV27 and TRBJ2-7; D gene unclear. Looked up from germline, CDR1 is MNHEY and CDR2 is SMNVEV (reference sequence). This CDR3 is 14 amino acids long. V was cut by 4 bases and J by 2 bases, with 12 bases left in between.